One and the same sample provided the 17 T cell receptor beta chains below, sequenced in a study of pediatric ulcerative colitis. TCRdb's copy holds only in-frame clones and misses some; the assay was immunoSEQ multiplex PCR. The table records 55,000 to 70,000 clones, over 80% of them present only once. The specimen sequenced was blood. The receptors were sampled from a boy between 10 and 17 years old who was a control in a study of pediatric ulcerative colitis.

The chain carries TRBV5-8 and TRBJ2-2, with D possibly TRBD1 on 6 matching bases. Per germline, CDR1 SGHTS and CDR2 YDEGEE. V lost 2 bases and J lost 3, with 17 bases in between. The CDR3 runs 17 residues. The CDR3 coding sequence is TGTGCCAGCAGCTTCAAAAGGGGGTATGGTGACACCGGGGAGCTGTTTTTT. The encoded protein is CASSFKRGYGDTGELFF.

CDR3 in amino acids: CASSYAAVSGNTIYF. In nucleotides, the CDR3 is TGTGCCAGCAGCTATGCGGCGGTCTCTGGAAACACCATATATTTT. The gene calls are TRBV7-2 and TRBJ1-3; D call uncertain. The germline gives CDR1 SGHTA, CDR2 FQGNSA. Trimming pared 4 bases from V and 0 bases from J, leaving 10 bases between. This CDR3 has 15 amino acids.

The chain combines TRBV19 with TRBJ2-7; D remains unclear. V lost 5 bases, J lost 3 bases, and 11 bases lay in between. The CDR3 extends over 13 amino acids. CDR1 and CDR2 from the germline V gene are LNHDA and SQIVND (reference sequence). The CDR3 spells CASSQGTYYEQYF. The CDR3, as DNA: TGTGCCAGTAGTCAAGGAACTTACTACGAGCAGTACTTC.

This chain connects TRBV23-1 to TRBJ1-2; no firm D call. TRBV23-1 is flagged as an ORF with uncertain function. The CDR3 has 14 residues. V shed 1 base and J shed 4 bases, with 10 bases lying between them. CDR3 in amino acids: CASSQWCRIYGYTF. Written as DNA, the CDR3 is TGCGCCAGCAGTCAATGGTGCAGAATCTATGGCTACACCTTC.

This clone was seen once. The chain combines TRBV9 with TRBJ2-3, with no clear D. Trimming left V 0 bases short and J 4 bases short, with 9 bases between. The CDR3 has 14 residues. The germline V gene encodes CDR1 SGDLS and CDR2 YYNGEE. The CDR3 spells CASSVAPFADTQYF. CDR3 DNA: TGTGCCAGCAGCGTAGCCCCCTTTGCAGATACGCAGTATTTT.

The chain has TRBV19 and TRBJ2-1; 10 bases agree with TRBD1. This CDR3 spans 14 amino acids. The germline CDR1 and CDR2 sequences are LNHDA and SQIVND (reference sequence). J was trimmed by 9 bases and V by 4 bases; bases with no gene match: 6. The CDR3 DNA sequence: TGTGCCAGTAGTACCGCGGACAGGGGGGGTGAGCAGTTCTTC. Protein sequence: CASSTADRGGEQFF.

The V call is TRBV6-6, the J call TRBJ1-5; weak D call: TRBD1 (5 bases). Trimming took off 0 bases at V and 0 bases at J, with 6 bases between the two ends. CDR1 is MNHNY, CDR2 SVGAGI, per germline (reference sequence). The CDR3 is 15 residues long. DNA of the CDR3: TGTGCCAGCAGTTACTCGGGGGTTAGCAATCAGCCCCAGCATTTT. This sequence encodes CASSYSGVSNQPQHF.

The chain carries TRBV2 and TRBJ2-3; 9 bases align to TRBD2. The CDR3 contains 16 residues. V lost 0 bases to trimming and J lost 1 base; unmatched junction nucleotides: 2. Per the germline V gene, CDR1 is SNHLY and CDR2 is FYNNEI. In DNA, the CDR3 is TGTGCCAGCAGTGAAGCGCCTAGCGGGGGCACAGATACGCAGTATTTT. This encodes CASSEAPSGGTDTQYF. Variable domain in full (rest from reference TRBV2 and TRBJ2-3): EPEVTQTPSHQVTQMGQEVILRCVPISNHLYFYWYRQILGQKVEFLVSFYNNEISEKSEIFDDQFSVERPDGSNFTLKIRSTKLEDSAMYFCASSEAPSGGTDTQYFGPGTRLTVL.

The CDR3 sequence is CTSSFHGDGDEQYF. CDR3 DNA sequence: TGCACCAGCAGCTTTCATGGAGATGGGGACGAGCAGTACTTC. V is TRBV1 and J is TRBJ2-7. TRBV1 is reported as a pseudogene. The CDR3 runs to 14 residues.

V is TRBV14 and J is TRBJ2-3; D is ambiguous. This CDR3 is 14 amino acids long. Between the trimmed V and J ends, which lost 1 base and 3 bases, there was a span of 8 bases. CDR1 is SGHDN, CDR2 FVKESK, per germline. The CDR3 reads CASSQVWGTDTQYF. Written as DNA, the CDR3 is TGTGCCAGCAGCCAAGTTTGGGGAACAGATACGCAGTATTTT.

The CDR3 DNA reads TGTGCCAGCAGTACTTTACAGGGAATATATGAAAAACTGTTTTTT. It yields the protein CASSTLQGIYEKLFF. The genes are TRBV28 and TRBJ1-4; weak D call: TRBD1 (6 bases). Trimming stripped 5 bases from V and 6 bases from J, with 16 bases between. CDR3 length: 15 residues. Per germline, CDR1 MDHEN and CDR2 SYDVKM.

The rearrangement joins TRBV5-4 to TRBJ2-7, with a possible D match to TRBD2 (6 bases). Trimming removed 4 bases at V and 0 bases at J, with 8 bases between. The CDR3 extends over 13 amino acids. Germline values: CDR1 SGHNT, CDR2 YYREEE (reference sequence). Here the CDR3 reads CASSPGSSYEQYF. In nucleotides, the CDR3 is TGTGCCAGCAGCCCCGGGAGCTCCTACGAGCAGTACTTC.

The chain links TRBV30 to TRBJ1-5; a possible D gene is TRBD1 (6 bases). Deletions cut 2 bases from V and 0 bases from J, with 11 bases between. The CDR3 is made up of 15 amino acids. The germline CDR1 and CDR2 sequences are GTSNPN and SVGIG (reference sequence). CDR3 residues: CAWSRGGNSNQPQHF. The CDR3 DNA is TGTGCCTGGAGTAGGGGGGGGAATAGCAATCAGCCCCAGCATTTT. The whole variable domain, remainder taken from reference TRBV30 and TRBJ1-5, is SQTIHQWPATLVQPVGSPLSLECTVEGTSNPNLYWYRQAAGRGLQLLFYSVGIGQISSEVPQNLSASRPQDRQFILSSKKLLLSDSGFYLCAWSRGGNSNQPQHFGDGTRLSIL.

This chain joins TRBV30 and TRBJ1-2; no clear D gene. Looked up from germline, CDR1 is GTSNPN and CDR2 is SVGIG (reference sequence). Trimming took off 0 bases at V and 8 bases at J, with 16 bases between the two ends. The CDR3 has 14 amino acids. The CDR3 reads CAWSVYSTARGYTF. In DNA form, the CDR3 reads TGTGCCTGGAGTGTATACTCGACCGCGCGGGGCTACACCTTC.

The chain is built from TRBV27 and TRBJ2-3, with TRBD2 matching 15 bases. The CDR3 sequence is 16 residues long. The germline CDR1 and CDR2 sequences are MNHEY and SMNVEV (reference sequence). V lost 6 bases, J lost 3 bases, and 4 bases stayed unmatched. The CDR3 reads CASRLGTSGGTDTQYF. The CDR3 nucleotides are TGTGCCAGCAGACTAGGGACTAGCGGGGGGACAGATACGCAGTATTTT.

The chain couples TRBV27 to TRBJ2-2; the match to TRBD1 covers 8 bases. The J segment lost 5 bases and the V segment lost 5 bases, leaving 7 bases of the junction unmatched. The CDR3 covers 15 residues. Germline CDR1 MNHEY, CDR2 SMNVEV (reference sequence). CDR3 bases: TGTGCCAGCAGTCCCCTTCGACAGGGGACCGGGGAGCTGTTTTTT. It specifies CASSPLRQGTGELFF.

This chain's CDR3 is CASSFRTANTEAFF. CDR3 in DNA: TGCGCCAGCAGCTTTCGGACAGCGAACACTGAAGCTTTCTTT. The gene calls are TRBV5-1 and TRBJ1-1; perhaps TRBD1 as D (6 bases). The V and J ends lost 2 bases and 1 base respectively, with 9 bases between them. CDR1 and CDR2 (germline): SGHRS, YFSETQ. The CDR3 totals 14 residues.